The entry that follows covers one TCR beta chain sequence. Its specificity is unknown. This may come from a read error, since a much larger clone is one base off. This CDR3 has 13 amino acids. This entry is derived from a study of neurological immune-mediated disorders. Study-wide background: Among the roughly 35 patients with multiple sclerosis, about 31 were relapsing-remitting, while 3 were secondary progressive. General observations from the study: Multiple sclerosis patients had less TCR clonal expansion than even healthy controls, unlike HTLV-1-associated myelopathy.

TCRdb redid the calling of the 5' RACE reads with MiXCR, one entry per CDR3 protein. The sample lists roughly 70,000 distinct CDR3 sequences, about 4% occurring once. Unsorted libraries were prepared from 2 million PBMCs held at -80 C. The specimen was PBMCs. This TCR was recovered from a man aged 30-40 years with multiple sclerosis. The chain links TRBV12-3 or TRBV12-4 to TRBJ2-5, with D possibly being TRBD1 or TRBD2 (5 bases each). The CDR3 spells CACSFSGTETQYF. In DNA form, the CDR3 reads TGTGCCTGCAGTTTTTCGGGGACCGAGACCCAGTACTTC.